The entry below describes one T cell receptor (beta chain). The clone's antigen remains unknown. Within one base of it there is no much larger clone, and no base qualities were kept. TCRbeta CDR3 regions were amplified from genomic DNA using the immunoSEQ Assay, a bias-controlled multiplex PCR. Regarding the original processing steps: The number of nucleated cells in each sample was estimated from the amplification of reference gene primers within the assay. Sequence reads were collapsed and filtered to measure the absolute abundance of every unique TCRbeta CDR3 rearrangement. For each sample, productive Simpson clonality was calculated as the square root of Simpson's diversity index across productive rearrangements. Here the immuneACCESS table is served through TCRdb, limited to in-frame sequences with V and J called. Missing clones are a known gap in these copies; in checked studies unresolved V genes cover under half, and the rest lacks a known reason. That table gives V, J and clone size, and the DNA gave D and trimming. This sample has over 350,000 clones in its table, and around 89% of those were observed once. The ten largest clones represent 4.3% of the sample.

Trimming leaves V shorter by 3 bases and J shorter by 7 bases, with the junction holding 9 bases beyond the gene matches. The CDR3, from cysteine to phenylalanine, totals 15 residues. Only the CDR3 DNA is retained, 45 bases long and in frame from the first base. Via the germline V gene (reference sequence), CDR1 is SGHNT and CDR2 YYREEE. This entry comes from a study of blood T cell repertoires in COVID-19 (TCRdb year 2020). Regarding the study in general: Collaborator samples came from the United States, Italy and Spain and covered acute and convalescent phases of COVID-19. The repertoires were released in a freely available public database intended as a resource for research on the immune response to SARS-CoV-2. The material from the prospective study consisted of cDNA or gDNA derived from T cells, B-cell-depleted T cells, or PBMCs. Deeply sampled blood TCRbeta repertoires from subjects exposed to, actively infected with, or recovered from COVID-19 were included in the dataset. Where available, HLA class I and class II types were taken from metadata supplied by the sample provider and were not determined by assay-based typing. Samples came from the ongoing ImmuneRACE study (first 160 participants) plus 1,254 subjects from 6 global collaborators. The sample metadata nearly always contained a de-identified subject ID, COVID-19 status, age in years and sex. Study-level results and caveats: How much clinical and demographic metadata was included differed by source and by participant, and the metadata was provided uncurated.

The collaborating institutions used their own protocols to collect whole blood in K2EDTA tubes. For TCRbeta analysis, collaborator samples were shipped as frozen whole blood, as isolated PBMCs, or as DNA extracted from either sample type. Rearrangement joined TRBV5-4 to TRBJ2-7; 11 nucleotides in the junction match TRBD2. The source of this sequence is a woman in her thirties with acute or convalescent COVID-19. The sample consisted of peripheral blood. CDR3 loop: CASSSPTSGEGEQYF. In nucleotide form, the sequence is TGTGCCAGCAGCTCGCCGACTAGCGGGGAGGGGGAGCAGTACTTC.